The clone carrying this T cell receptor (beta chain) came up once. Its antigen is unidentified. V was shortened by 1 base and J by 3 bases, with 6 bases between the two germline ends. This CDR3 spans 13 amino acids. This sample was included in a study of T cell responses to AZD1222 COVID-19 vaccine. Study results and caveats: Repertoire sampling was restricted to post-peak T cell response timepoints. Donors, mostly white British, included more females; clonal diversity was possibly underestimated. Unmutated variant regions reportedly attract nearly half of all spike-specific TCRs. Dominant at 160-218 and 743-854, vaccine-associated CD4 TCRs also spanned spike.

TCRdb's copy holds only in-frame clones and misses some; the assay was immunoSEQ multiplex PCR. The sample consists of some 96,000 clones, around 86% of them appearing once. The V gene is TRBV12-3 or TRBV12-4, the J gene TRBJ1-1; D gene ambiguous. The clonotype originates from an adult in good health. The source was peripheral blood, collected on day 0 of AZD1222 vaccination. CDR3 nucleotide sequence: TGTGCCAGCAGTTTAGGAGAAGACACTGAAGCTTTCTTT. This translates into CASSLGEDTEAFF.